These 25 T cell receptor beta chains came from one sample sequenced in a study of blood T cell repertoires in COVID-19. Using immunoSEQ multiplex PCR, the repertoire was profiled, and TCRdb retains in-frame clones only, with some absent. Of about 300,000 clones listed, under 90% are singletons. Sequencing input: PBMCs or T cells enriched from blood (not recorded which). These receptors all stem from a man younger than 45 who had recovered from COVID-19.

The chain joins TRBV7-9 to TRBJ2-7, with 14 bases aligning to TRBD2. Germline values: CDR1 SEHNR, CDR2 FQNEAQ (reference sequence). J was trimmed by 7 bases and V by 5 bases; bases with no gene match: 7. The CDR3 covers 15 residues. CDR3 sequence reads: CASSRTSGGSWEQYF. The CDR3 DNA reads TGTGCCAGCAGCAGGACTAGCGGGGGGTCTTGGGAGCAGTACTTC.

The chain employs TRBV13 and TRBJ2-5, with 9 bases fitting TRBD2. Trimming cost V 1 base and J 5 bases; bases outside gene matches: 11. Germline CDR1 PRHDT, CDR2 FYEKMQ (reference sequence). CDR3 size: 17 residues. The CDR3 region has the DNA TGTGCCAGCAGCTTAGCCCGACAGGTAGCGGGGGAGGAGACCCAGTACTTC. Translating it yields CASSLARQVAGEETQYF. Full variable domain (outside the CDR3, taken from reference TRBV13 and TRBJ2-5): AAGVIQSPRHLIKEKRETATLKCYPIPRHDTVYWYQQGPGQDPQFLISFYEKMQSDKGSIPDRFSAQQFSDYHSELNMSSLELGDSALYFCASSLARQVAGEETQYFGPGTRLLVL.

The chain carries TRBV10-1 and TRBJ2-2; D is uncertain. Trimming pared 7 bases from V and 6 bases from J, leaving 6 bases between. This CDR3 region has 11 residues. The germline V gene encodes CDR1 WNHNN and CDR2 SYGVQD (reference sequence). CDR3 nucleotides: TGCGCCAGCATTCCAGCCGGGGAGCTGTTTTTT. This sequence encodes CASIPAGELFF.

The chain employs TRBV5-1 and TRBJ1-2, with D possibly being TRBD1 (6 bases). This CDR3 is 14 amino acids long. The V and J ends lost 7 bases and 3 bases respectively, with 16 bases between them. Looked up from germline, CDR1 is SGHRS and CDR2 is YFSETQ. DNA of the CDR3: TGCGCCAGCCGCTCCGGCGGGGGCGACTATGGCTACACCTTC. Translating gives CASRSGGGDYGYTF.

The chain is built from TRBV5-1 and TRBJ1-1; D not resolved. Per germline, CDR1 SGHRS and CDR2 YFSETQ. With 2 bases removed from V and 0 bases from J, the gap between germline ends came to 5 bases. This CDR3 contains 13 residues. The CDR3 DNA reads as TGCGCCAGCAGCTTTGAGATGAACACTGAAGCTTTCTTT. This sequence encodes CASSFEMNTEAFF.

On this clone itself: A junction boundary mismatches the germline segment, possibly from a read error. This chain links TRBV7-2 with TRBJ2-1, with TRBD2 matching over 8 bases. This CDR3 spans 16 amino acids. Germline CDR1 is SGHTA and CDR2 is FQGNSA. This CDR3 is CASSLAGTRSYNEQFF. CDR3 coding DNA: TGTGCCAGCAGCCTAGCCGGGACTAGGTCCTACAATGAGCAGTTCTTC. The whole variable domain, remainder taken from reference TRBV7-2 and TRBJ2-1, is GAGVSQSPSNKVTEKGKDVELRCDPISGHTALYWYRQSLGQGLEFLIYFQGNSAPDKSGLPSDRFSAERTGGSVSTLTIQRTQQEDSAVYLCASSLAGTRSYNEQFFGPGTRLTVL.

The chain links TRBV29-1 to TRBJ1-6; 8 nucleotides agree with TRBD1. This CDR3 comprises 13 residues. The germline gives CDR1 SQVTM, CDR2 ANQGSEA. J was trimmed by 9 bases and V by 7 bases; bases with no gene match: 8. CDR3 loop: CSGTDRDSSPLHF. The CDR3 nucleotides read TGCAGCGGCACGGACAGGGACTCTTCACCCCTCCACTTT. The whole variable domain, remainder taken from reference TRBV29-1 and TRBJ1-6, is SAVISQKPSRDICQRGTSLTIQCQVDSQVTMMFWYRQQPGQSLTLIATANQGSEATYESGFVIDKFPISRPNLTFSTLTVSNMSPEDSSIYLCSGTDRDSSPLHFGNGTRLTVT.

This chain connects TRBV1 to TRBJ2-3; the D segment call TRBD2 is taken from the table without a DNA check. TRBV1 counts as a pseudogene. There are 19 residues in the CDR3. CDR3 amino acids: CTSSQAGRAGGSSTDTQYF. In DNA form, the CDR3 reads TGCACCAGCAGCCAAGCGGGTCGAGCGGGAGGCTCTAGCACAGATACGCAGTATTTT.

This chain uses TRBV19 with TRBJ1-4; maybe TRBD1 (6 bases). Trimming shortened V by 3 bases and J by 8 bases, and 10 bases separated the two germline ends. CDR1 is LNHDA, CDR2 SQIVND, per germline (reference sequence). The CDR3 spans 13 residues. Here the CDR3 reads CASSMRRGEKLFF. The CDR3 DNA is TGTGCCAGTAGTATGAGAAGGGGGGAAAAACTGTTTTTT.

The V call is TRBV18, the J call TRBJ1-5; 7 nucleotides align to TRBD1. The junction had 11 bases not matched to a gene; V was cut back by 6 bases and J by 0 bases. Germline-derived CDR1 and CDR2 are KGHSH and LQKENI. The CDR3 covers 17 residues. The CDR3 spells CASSLKQGTLSNQPQHF. CDR3 in DNA: TGTGCCAGCTCTCTAAAACAGGGGACCCTTAGCAATCAGCCCCAGCATTTT.

V usage is TRBV3-1 (or the pseudogene TRBV3-2) and J usage is TRBJ2-2; the match to TRBD1 covers 8 bases. Unmatched junction bases numbered 8, after V lost 4 bases and J lost 1 base. Germline values: CDR1 LGHDT, CDR2 YNNKEL (reference sequence). There are 17 residues in the CDR3. This CDR3 reads CASSRNTGTGNTGELFF. The CDR3 nucleotides read TGTGCCAGCAGCCGAAATACCGGGACAGGGAACACCGGGGAGCTGTTTTTT.

In DNA form, the CDR3 reads TGTGCCTGGAGCGAGACAGGGTACCACGAGCAGTACTTC. As protein: CAWSETGYHEQYF. This chain links TRBV30 with TRBJ2-7; TRBD1 matches at 7 bases. This CDR3 region has 13 residues. The germline gives CDR1 GTSNPN, CDR2 SVGIG (reference sequence). Trimming removed 3 bases from V and 5 bases from J; junction bases left unmatched: 7.

The chain has TRBV30 and TRBJ2-7; D might be TRBD2 (6 bases). Germline CDR1 GTSNPN, CDR2 SVGIG (reference sequence). CDR3 size: 12 residues. V lost 7 bases and J lost 3, with 13 bases in between. The DNA for the CDR3 is TGTGCCTTCCAGACTAGGATCTACGAGCAGTACTTC. The encoded protein is CAFQTRIYEQYF. Based on the CDR3 plus reference TRBV30 and TRBJ2-7, the full variable domain is SQTIHQWPATLVQPVGSPLSLECTVEGTSNPNLYWYRQAAGRGLQLLFYSVGIGQISSEVPQNLSASRPQDRQFILSSKKLLLSDSGFYLCAFQTRIYEQYFGPGTRLTVT.

This clone appeared a single time. V gene TRBV6-6 combines with J gene TRBJ1-6, with D possibly being TRBD1 (5 bases). The germline V and J ends were trimmed by 6 bases and 8 bases, with 14 bases remaining between them. Germline CDR1 reads MNHNY; CDR2 reads SVGAGI (reference sequence). The CDR3 totals 14 residues. Written as DNA, the CDR3 is TGTGCCAGCAGCCCCCAGGGAGGTTATTCACCCCTCCACTTT. Translation gives CASSPQGGYSPLHF.

The chain is built from TRBV5-1 and TRBJ1-2; TRBD1 agrees at 7 bases. The germline CDR1 and CDR2 sequences are SGHRS and YFSETQ. The CDR3 has 14 residues. The V and J ends lost 7 bases and 7 bases, in that order; junction bases with no gene match: 13. This CDR3 reads CASQSGGQRSGYTF. CDR3 DNA: TGCGCCAGCCAAAGTGGGGGACAGCGGAGTGGCTACACCTTC.

The chain carries TRBV6-5 and TRBJ1-5; TRBD1 agrees at 8 bases. Germline V gene sequence: CDR1 MNHEY, CDR2 SVGAGI. CDR3 length equals 15 residues. V lost 6 bases, J lost 1 base, and 5 bases stayed unmatched. The CDR3 loop reads CASRGQGISNQPQHF. The CDR3 DNA reads as TGTGCCAGCAGAGGACAGGGTATAAGCAATCAGCCCCAGCATTTT.

J is TRBJ1-1 and V is TRBV4-1; D may be TRBD1 (6 bases). Trimming shortened V by 1 base and J by 0 bases, and 12 bases separated the two germline ends. Germline V CDR1 and CDR2: MGHRA, YSYEKL. The CDR3 is made up of 16 amino acids. In nucleotides, the CDR3 is TGCGCCAGCAGCCAAGCAGCACAGGGTCTGAACACTGAAGCTTTCTTT. Encoded protein: CASSQAAQGLNTEAFF.

The chain couples TRBV30 to TRBJ2-7; 10 positions match TRBD1. Germline assignment: CDR1 GTSNPN and CDR2 SVGIG (reference sequence). The CDR3 runs 16 residues. The junction had 7 bases not matched to a gene; V was cut back by 0 bases and J by 2 bases. This chain's CDR3 is CAWSVVLGQGTYEQYF. As DNA, the CDR3 is TGTGCCTGGAGTGTAGTTCTGGGACAGGGGACCTACGAGCAGTACTTC.

V is TRBV7-2 and J is TRBJ1-1; D is ambiguous. Germline CDR1 is SGHTA and CDR2 is FQGNSA. This CDR3 has 14 residues. V gave up 0 bases and J gave up 2 bases, with 7 bases separating them. The DNA for the CDR3 is TGTGCCAGCAGCTTAGCAATTTCTAACACTGAAGCTTTCTTT. Translation: CASSLAISNTEAFF.

The genes are TRBV13 and TRBJ1-6; D gene unclear. V lost 6 bases and J lost 0, with 6 bases in between. This CDR3 comprises 14 residues. Germline CDR1 is PRHDT and CDR2 is FYEKMQ (reference sequence). The CDR3 loop reads CASRYSSYNSPLHF. Written as DNA, the CDR3 is TGTGCCAGCAGATATAGCTCCTATAATTCACCCCTCCACTTT.

This sequence joins TRBV6-5 and TRBJ1-6; no firm D call. V shed 6 bases and J shed 10 bases, with 13 bases lying between them. Germline CDR1 is MNHEY and CDR2 is SVGAGI. The length of the CDR3 is 13 residues. The CDR3 protein is CASSPGFGSPLHF. The CDR3 bases are TGTGCCAGCAGCCCCGGGTTTGGGTCACCCCTCCACTTT.

This clone was recorded once. Here the CDR3 reads CASSPDSLRQYF. The DNA of the CDR3 is TGTGCCAGCAGCCCGGACTCCCTTCGGCAGTACTTC. The chain joins TRBV4-2 to TRBJ2-7, with D possibly matching TRBD2 (5 bases). The CDR3 is 12 amino acids. Between the trimmed V and J ends, which lost 4 bases and 9 bases, there was a span of 13 bases. Germline loops: CDR1 LGHNA, CDR2 YNFKEQ.

V is TRBV6-1 and J is TRBJ1-1; D is unresolved. This CDR3 region has 13 residues. The ends were cut back, 0 bases at V and 4 bases at J, with 6 bases in the middle. Germline-derived CDR1 and CDR2 are MNHNS and SASEGT. The CDR3 DNA reads TGTGCCAGCAGTGAAGCCGACACCACTGAAGCTTTCTTT. This gives the protein CASSEADTTEAFF.

The V and J genes are TRBV6-2 or TRBV6-3 and TRBJ1-5, with 7 bases identical to TRBD1. V shed 4 bases, J shed 3 bases, and the junction held 3 bases outside the gene matches. Germline loops: CDR1 MNHEY, CDR2 SVGEGT. The CDR3 extends over 14 amino acids. The CDR3 DNA reads as TGTGCCAGCAGTTCGACAGGGTTCAATCAGCCCCAGCATTTT. Translation: CASSSTGFNQPQHF.

The gene calls are TRBV6-4 and TRBJ1-1, with D perhaps TRBD1 (6 bases). Trimming left V 6 bases short and J 2 bases short, with 13 bases between. Germline CDR1 reads MRHNA; CDR2 reads SNTAGT. CDR3 length equals 14 residues. The CDR3 DNA reads TGTGCCAGCAGCCCGGGACAAGAAAACACTGAAGCTTTCTTT. Encoded protein: CASSPGQENTEAFF.